This record looks at one TCR beta chain sequence and its context. The antigen is not known. PCR amplification relied on 60 Vbeta primers (plus 13 Jbeta primers). Some clones are missing from TCRdb's copy, which holds only in-frame ones; the method was immunoSEQ multiplex PCR. This sample has about 150,000 clones, with approximately 80% found just once. Per the germline V gene, CDR1 is SGHTA and CDR2 is FQGNSA. This CDR3 has 15 amino acids. With V trimmed by 7 bases and J by 2 bases, 7 bases remained unmatched. The record originates from a study of cytomegalovirus exposure and HLA in healthy donors. Notes on the study in general: In vitro confirmation showed a few CMV-associated chains to be CMV antigen specific. Some TCR beta chains (more than 150 of them) were listed as cytomegalovirus-associated. A later analysis showed HLA-associated TCR beta chains outstripping equally common others in clonal expansion.

The sequencing sample was made of PBMCs. The receptor was isolated from a male donor in good health and CMV-seronegative. This rearrangement joins TRBV7-2 to TRBJ2-5; 10 positions match TRBD2. The CDR3 is CASTQRGGLQETQYF. The CDR3 DNA reads TGTGCCAGCACCCAGCGGGGGGGCTTACAAGAGACCCAGTACTTC.